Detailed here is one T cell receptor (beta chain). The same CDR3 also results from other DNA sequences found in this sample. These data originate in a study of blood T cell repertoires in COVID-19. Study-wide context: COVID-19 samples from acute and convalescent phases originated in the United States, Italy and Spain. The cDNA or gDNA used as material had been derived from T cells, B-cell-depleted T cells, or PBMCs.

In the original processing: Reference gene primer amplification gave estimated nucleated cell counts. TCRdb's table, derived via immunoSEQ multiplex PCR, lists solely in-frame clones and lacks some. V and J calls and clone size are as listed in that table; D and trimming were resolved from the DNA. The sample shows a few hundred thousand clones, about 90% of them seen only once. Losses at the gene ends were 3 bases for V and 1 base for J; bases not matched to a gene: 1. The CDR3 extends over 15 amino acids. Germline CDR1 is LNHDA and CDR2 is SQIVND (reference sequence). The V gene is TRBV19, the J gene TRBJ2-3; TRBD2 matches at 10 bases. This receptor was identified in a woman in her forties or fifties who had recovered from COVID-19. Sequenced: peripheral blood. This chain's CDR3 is CASSITSGGTDTQYF. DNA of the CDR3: TGTGCCAGTAGTATTACTAGCGGGGGCACAGATACGCAGTATTTT. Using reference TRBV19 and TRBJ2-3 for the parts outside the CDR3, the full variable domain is DGGITQSPKYLFRKEGQNVTLSCEQNLNHDAMYWYRQDPGQGLRLIYYSQIVNDFQKGDIAEGYSVSREKKESFPLTVTSAQKNPTAFYLCASSITSGGTDTQYFGPGTRLTVL.